The clone carrying this T cell receptor (beta chain) was picked up many times. What it recognizes is unknown. The sample is drawn from a study of HIV-infected patients and healthy controls. Study-level information: A modest, significant CD4 rise occurred in about 85% of the 16 patients after three months of therapy. Regarding the study as a whole: Unequal distinct sequence numbers between patients and controls complicated comparisons.

Alpha and beta constant-region primers primed reverse transcription of around 550 ng RNA. Alpha and beta chain libraries were made separately by chain-specific third strand synthesis with multiplexing indices. TCRdb passed the 5' RACE reads through MiXCR, listing each CDR3 protein once. The repertoire holds approximately 9,400 distinct CDR3 sequences, with 8.4% as singletons. This CDR3 contains 15 residues. J lost 5 bases, V lost 4 bases, and 8 bases had no gene match. Germline lookup yields CDR1 SEHNR and CDR2 FQNEAQ (reference sequence). Follow-up blood was drawn about 14 weeks, roughly three months, after antiretroviral therapy began. The repertoire came from unfractionated whole blood and reflected all unsorted peripheral T cells. Peripheral blood, under 3 ml, was drawn for RNA extraction. Donors lacked febrile or AIDS-related illness, tumors, and hepatitis B or C coinfection.

The origin of this receptor is an adult with HIV infection. The chain employs TRBV7-9 and TRBJ2-3; 8 nucleotides line up with TRBD1. The sequences come from blood, collected during antiretroviral therapy. The CDR3 region is CASSSLDRELDTQYF. In nucleotides, the CDR3 is TGTGCCAGCAGCTCCTTGGACAGGGAGCTAGATACGCAGTATTTT.